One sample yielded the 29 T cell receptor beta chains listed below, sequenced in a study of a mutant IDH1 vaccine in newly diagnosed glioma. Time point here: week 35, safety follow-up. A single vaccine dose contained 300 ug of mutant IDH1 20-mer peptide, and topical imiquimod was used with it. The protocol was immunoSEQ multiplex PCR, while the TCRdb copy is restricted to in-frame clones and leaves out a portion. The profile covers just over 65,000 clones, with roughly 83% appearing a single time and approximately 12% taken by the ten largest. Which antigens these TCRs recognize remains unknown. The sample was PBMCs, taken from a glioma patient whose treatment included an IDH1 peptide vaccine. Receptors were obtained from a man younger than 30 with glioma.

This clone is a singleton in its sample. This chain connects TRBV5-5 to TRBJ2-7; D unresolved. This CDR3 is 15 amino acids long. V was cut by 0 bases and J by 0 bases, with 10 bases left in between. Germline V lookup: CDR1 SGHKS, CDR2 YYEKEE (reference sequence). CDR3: CASSLGPDFSYEQYF. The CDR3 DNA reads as TGTGCCAGCAGCTTGGGCCCTGATTTCTCCTACGAGCAGTACTTC.

CDR3 bases: TGTGCCAGCAGCATCGGTCCCACCCTACCGCCCCTCGCCGGGGAGCTGTTTTTT. This gives the protein CASSIGPTLPPLAGELFF. The chain combines TRBV7-9 with TRBJ2-2; D uncertain. V was cut by 5 bases and J by 6 bases, with 25 bases left in between. Germline V gene data show CDR1 as SEHNR and CDR2 as FQNEAQ (reference sequence). This CDR3 spans 18 amino acids.

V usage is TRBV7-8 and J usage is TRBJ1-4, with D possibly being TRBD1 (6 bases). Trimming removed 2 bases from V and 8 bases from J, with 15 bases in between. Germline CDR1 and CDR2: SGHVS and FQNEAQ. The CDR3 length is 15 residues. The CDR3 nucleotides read TGTGCCAGCAGCTTAAAGGGGGGCGCACCGGAAAAACTGTTTTTT. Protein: CASSLKGGAPEKLFF.

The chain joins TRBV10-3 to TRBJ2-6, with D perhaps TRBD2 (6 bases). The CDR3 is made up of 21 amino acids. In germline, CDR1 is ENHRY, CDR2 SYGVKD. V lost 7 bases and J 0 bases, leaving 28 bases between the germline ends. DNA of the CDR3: TGTGCCATCATTCTGAGCCCTCGGGGGTCCGGGGCCCTCTCTGGGGCCAACGTCCTGACTTTC. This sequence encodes CAIILSPRGSGALSGANVLTF.

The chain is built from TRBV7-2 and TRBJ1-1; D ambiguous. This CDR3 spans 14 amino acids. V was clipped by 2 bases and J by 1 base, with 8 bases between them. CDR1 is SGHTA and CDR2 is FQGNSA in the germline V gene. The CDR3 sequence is CASSLIVSNTEAFF. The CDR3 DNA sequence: TGTGCCAGCAGCTTAATTGTGTCGAACACTGAAGCTTTCTTT.

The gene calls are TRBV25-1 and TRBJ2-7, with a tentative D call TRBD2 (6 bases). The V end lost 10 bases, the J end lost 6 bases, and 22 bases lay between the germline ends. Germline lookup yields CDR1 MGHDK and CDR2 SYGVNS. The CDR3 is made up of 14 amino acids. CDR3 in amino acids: CATSDERAVAEQYF. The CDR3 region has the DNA TGTGCCACCTCGGATGAGCGGGCGGTTGCCGAGCAGTACTTC.

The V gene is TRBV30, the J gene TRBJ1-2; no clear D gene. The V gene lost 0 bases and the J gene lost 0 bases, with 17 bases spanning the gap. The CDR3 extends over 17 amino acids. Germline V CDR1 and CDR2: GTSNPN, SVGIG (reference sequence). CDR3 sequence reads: CAWSVRSVSEANYGYTF. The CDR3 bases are TGTGCCTGGAGTGTACGGTCGGTATCCGAAGCTAACTATGGCTACACCTTC.

The CDR3 DNA reads as TGTGCCAGCAGTAGGGACAGGAATAGCAATCAGCCCCAGCATTTT. It encodes CASSRDRNSNQPQHF. This chain uses TRBV25-1 with TRBJ1-5; 8 bases match TRBD1. The V and J ends lost 5 bases and 0 bases, in that order; junction bases with no gene match: 3. This CDR3 contains 15 residues. Germline values: CDR1 MGHDK, CDR2 SYGVNS.

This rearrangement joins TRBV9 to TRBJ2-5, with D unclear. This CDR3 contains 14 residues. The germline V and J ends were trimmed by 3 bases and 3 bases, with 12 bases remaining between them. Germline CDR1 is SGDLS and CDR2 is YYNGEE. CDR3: CASSAFDSKETQYF. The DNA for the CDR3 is TGTGCCAGCAGCGCGTTTGACTCTAAAGAGACCCAGTACTTC.

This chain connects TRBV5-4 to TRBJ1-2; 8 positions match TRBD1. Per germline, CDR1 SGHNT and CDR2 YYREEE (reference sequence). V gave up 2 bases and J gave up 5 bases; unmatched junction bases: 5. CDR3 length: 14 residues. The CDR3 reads CASSFGTGGYGYTF. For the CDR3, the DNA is TGTGCCAGCAGCTTCGGGACAGGAGGGTATGGCTACACCTTC.

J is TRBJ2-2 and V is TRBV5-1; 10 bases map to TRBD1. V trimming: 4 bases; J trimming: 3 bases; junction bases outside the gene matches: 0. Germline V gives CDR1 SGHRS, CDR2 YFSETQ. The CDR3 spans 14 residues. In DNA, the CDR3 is TGCGCCAGCAGCGGGACAGGGGACACCGGGGAGCTGTTTTTT. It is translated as CASSGTGDTGELFF.

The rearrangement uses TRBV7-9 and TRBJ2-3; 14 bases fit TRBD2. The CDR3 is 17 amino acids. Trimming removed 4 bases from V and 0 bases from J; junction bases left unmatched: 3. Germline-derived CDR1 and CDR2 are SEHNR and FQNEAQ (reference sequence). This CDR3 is CASSSRLAGGSTDTQYF. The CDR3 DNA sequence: TGTGCCAGCAGCTCACGACTAGCGGGAGGGAGCACAGATACGCAGTATTTT.

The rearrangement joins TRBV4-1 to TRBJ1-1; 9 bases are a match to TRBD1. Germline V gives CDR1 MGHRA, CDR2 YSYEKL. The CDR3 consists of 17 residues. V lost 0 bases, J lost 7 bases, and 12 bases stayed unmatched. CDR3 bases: TGCGCCAGCAGCCAAGATTTTAGGTCTAAGGGACAGGGTGAAGCTTTCTTT. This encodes CASSQDFRSKGQGEAFF.

The CDR3 protein is CASSLVGQGKGSPLHF. The CDR3 DNA reads as TGTGCCAGCAGCTTGGTTGGGCAGGGGAAGGGTTCACCCCTCCACTTT. The genes are TRBV5-6 and TRBJ1-6; possibly TRBD1 for D (6 bases). The CDR3 runs to 16 residues. Trimming left V 0 bases short and J 9 bases short, with 16 bases between. Germline-derived CDR1 and CDR2 are SGHDT and YYEEEE.

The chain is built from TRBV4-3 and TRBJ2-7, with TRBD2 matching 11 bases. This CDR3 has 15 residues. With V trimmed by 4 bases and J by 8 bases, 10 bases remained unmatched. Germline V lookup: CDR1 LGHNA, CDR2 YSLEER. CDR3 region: CASSPTSGTSEKQYF. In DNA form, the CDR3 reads TGCGCCAGCAGCCCGACTAGCGGGACATCAGAAAAGCAGTACTTC.

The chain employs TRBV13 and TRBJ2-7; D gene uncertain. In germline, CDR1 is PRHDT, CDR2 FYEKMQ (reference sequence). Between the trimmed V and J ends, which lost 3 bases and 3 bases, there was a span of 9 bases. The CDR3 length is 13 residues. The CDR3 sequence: CASSFASRYEQYF. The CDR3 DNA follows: TGTGCCAGCAGCTTTGCCTCCCGCTACGAGCAGTACTTC.

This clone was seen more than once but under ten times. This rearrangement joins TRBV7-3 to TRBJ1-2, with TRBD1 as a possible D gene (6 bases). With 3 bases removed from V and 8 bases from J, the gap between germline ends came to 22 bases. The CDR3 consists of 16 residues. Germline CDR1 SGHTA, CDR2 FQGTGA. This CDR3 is CASSLLPRGQLSGYTF. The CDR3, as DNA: TGTGCCAGCAGCTTGTTACCCAGAGGACAGCTGAGCGGCTACACCTTC.

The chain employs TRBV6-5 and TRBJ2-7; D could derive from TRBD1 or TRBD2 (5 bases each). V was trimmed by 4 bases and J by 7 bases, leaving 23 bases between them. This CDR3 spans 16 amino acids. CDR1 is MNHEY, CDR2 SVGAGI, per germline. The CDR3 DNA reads TGTGCCAGCAGTTCGCCGACAGCCTCGGGGAATCGGGAGCAGTACTTC. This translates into CASSSPTASGNREQYF.

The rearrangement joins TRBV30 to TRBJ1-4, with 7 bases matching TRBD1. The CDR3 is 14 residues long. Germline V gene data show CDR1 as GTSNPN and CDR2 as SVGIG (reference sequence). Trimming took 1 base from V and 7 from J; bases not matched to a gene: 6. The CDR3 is CAWSAGGASEKLFF. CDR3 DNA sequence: TGTGCCTGGAGTGCAGGGGGGGCGAGTGAAAAACTGTTTTTT. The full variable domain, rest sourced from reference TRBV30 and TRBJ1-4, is SQTIHQWPATLVQPVGSPLSLECTVEGTSNPNLYWYRQAAGRGLQLLFYSVGIGQISSEVPQNLSASRPQDRQFILSSKKLLLSDSGFYLCAWSAGGASEKLFFGSGTQLSVL.

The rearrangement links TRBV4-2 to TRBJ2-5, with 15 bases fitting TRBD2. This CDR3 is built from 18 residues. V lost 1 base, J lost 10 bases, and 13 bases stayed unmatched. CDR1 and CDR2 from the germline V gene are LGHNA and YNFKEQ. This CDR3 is CASSQAGGLAGGRGVQYF. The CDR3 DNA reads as TGTGCCAGCAGCCAAGCTGGGGGACTAGCGGGGGGAAGAGGTGTCCAGTACTTC.

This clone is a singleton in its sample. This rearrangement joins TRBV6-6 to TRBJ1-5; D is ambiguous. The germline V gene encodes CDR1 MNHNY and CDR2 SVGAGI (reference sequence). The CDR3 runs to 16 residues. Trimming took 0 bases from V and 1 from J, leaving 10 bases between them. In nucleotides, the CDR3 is TGTGCCAGCAGTTACTCGGGTACAAGGAGCAATCAGCCCCAGCATTTT. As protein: CASSYSGTRSNQPQHF.

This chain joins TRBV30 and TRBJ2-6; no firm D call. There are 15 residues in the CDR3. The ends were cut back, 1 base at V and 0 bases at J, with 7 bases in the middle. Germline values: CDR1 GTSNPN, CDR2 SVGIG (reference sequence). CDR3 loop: CAWSDTYSGANVLTF. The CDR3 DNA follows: TGTGCCTGGAGTGACACGTACTCTGGGGCCAACGTCCTGACTTTC.

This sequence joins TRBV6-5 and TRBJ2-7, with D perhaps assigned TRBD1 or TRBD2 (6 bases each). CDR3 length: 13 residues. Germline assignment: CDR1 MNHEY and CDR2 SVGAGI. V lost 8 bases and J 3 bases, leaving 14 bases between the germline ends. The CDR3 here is CASGRGGHYEQYF. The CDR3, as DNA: TGTGCCAGCGGAAGAGGGGGGCACTACGAGCAGTACTTC.

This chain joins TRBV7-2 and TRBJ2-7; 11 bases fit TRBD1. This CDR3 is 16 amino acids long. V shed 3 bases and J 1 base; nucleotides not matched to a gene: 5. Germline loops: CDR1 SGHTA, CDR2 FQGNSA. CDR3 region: CASSLGQGVSSYEQYF. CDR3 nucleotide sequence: TGTGCCAGCAGCTTGGGACAGGGGGTTTCATCCTACGAGCAGTACTTC.

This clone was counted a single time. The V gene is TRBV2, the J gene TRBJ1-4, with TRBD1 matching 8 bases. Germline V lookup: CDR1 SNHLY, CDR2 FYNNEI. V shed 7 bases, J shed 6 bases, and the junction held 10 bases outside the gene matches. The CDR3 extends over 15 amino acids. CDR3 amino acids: CASIGQGAWDEKLFF. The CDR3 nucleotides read TGTGCCAGCATCGGGCAGGGGGCCTGGGATGAAAAACTGTTTTTT.

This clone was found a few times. CDR3 amino acids: CASSYRGRDTEAFF. The DNA of the CDR3 is TGTGCCAGCAGTTACCGAGGGCGCGACACTGAAGCTTTCTTT. The J gene is TRBJ1-1, the V gene TRBV6-5; D gene unclear. The CDR3 consists of 14 residues. The germline V and J ends were trimmed by 2 bases and 3 bases, with 10 bases remaining between them. Germline values: CDR1 MNHEY, CDR2 SVGAGI.

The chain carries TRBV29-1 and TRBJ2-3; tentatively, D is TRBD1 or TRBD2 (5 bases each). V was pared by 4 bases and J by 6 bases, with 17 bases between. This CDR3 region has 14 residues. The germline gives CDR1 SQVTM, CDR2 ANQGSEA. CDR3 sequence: CSVASRDGVDTQYF. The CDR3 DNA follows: TGCAGCGTTGCCTCCAGGGACGGCGTGGATACGCAGTATTTT.

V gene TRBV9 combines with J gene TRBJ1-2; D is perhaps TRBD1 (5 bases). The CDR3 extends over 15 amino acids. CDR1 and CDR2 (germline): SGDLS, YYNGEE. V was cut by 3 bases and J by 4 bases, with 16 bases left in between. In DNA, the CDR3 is TGTGCCAGCAGCGCTCCGAGGGGTCCTGGCTATGGCTACACCTTC. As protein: CASSAPRGPGYGYTF.

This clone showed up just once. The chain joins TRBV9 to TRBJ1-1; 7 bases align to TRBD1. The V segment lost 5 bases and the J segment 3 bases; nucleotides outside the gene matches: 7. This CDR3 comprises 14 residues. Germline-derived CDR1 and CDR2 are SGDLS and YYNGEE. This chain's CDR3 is CASRKGASDTEAFF. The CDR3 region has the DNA TGTGCCAGCAGGAAGGGGGCCTCTGACACTGAAGCTTTCTTT.